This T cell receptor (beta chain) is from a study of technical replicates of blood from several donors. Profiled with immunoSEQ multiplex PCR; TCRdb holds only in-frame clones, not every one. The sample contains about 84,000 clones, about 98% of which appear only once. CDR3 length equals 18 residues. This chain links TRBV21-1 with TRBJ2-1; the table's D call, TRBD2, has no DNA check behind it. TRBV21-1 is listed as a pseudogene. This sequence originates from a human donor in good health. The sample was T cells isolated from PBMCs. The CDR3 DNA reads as TGTGCCAGCAGCAACGGATCGAATAGCGCCAGCTCCTACAATGAGCAGTTCTTC. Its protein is CASSNGSNSASSYNEQFF.